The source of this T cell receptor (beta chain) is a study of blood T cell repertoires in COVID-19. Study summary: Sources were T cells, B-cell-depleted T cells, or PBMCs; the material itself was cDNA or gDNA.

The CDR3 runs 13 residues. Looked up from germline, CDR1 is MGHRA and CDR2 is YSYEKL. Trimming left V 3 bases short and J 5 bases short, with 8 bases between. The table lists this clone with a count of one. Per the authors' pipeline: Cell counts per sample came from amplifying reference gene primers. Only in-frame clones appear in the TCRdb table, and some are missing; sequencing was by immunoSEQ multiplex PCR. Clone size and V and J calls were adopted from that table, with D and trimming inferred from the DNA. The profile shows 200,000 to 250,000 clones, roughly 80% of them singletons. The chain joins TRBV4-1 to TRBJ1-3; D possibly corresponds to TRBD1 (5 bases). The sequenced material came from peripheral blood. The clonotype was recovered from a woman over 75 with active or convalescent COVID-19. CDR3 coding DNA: TGCGCCAGCAGCCAGGACACGAGAAACACCATATATTTT. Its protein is CASSQDTRNTIYF.